These 21 T cell receptor beta chains came from one sample sequenced in a study of cytotoxic CD8 clonotypes in ibrutinib-treated CLL. Clones were sequenced by immunoSEQ multiplex PCR, and TCRdb holds only the in-frame ones, with some missing. The table shows roughly 160,000 clones, with more than 65% occurring only once. The source was PBMCs, collected after 12 months of ibrutinib treatment. These receptor sequences come from a human donor with chronic lymphocytic leukemia.

The rearrangement uses TRBV7-3 and TRBJ1-3; D ambiguous. The germline CDR1 and CDR2 sequences are SGHTA and FQGTGA. CDR3 size: 14 residues. The ends were cut back, 1 base at V and 0 bases at J, with 4 bases in the middle. DNA for the CDR3: TGTGCCAGCAGCTTAAAGGCCTCTGGAAACACCATATATTTT. This codes for CASSLKASGNTIYF.

The chain uses TRBV29-1 and TRBJ2-2; 12 bases map to TRBD1. With V trimmed by 7 bases and J by 4 bases, 10 bases remained unmatched. Germline values: CDR1 SQVTM, CDR2 ANQGSEA. The CDR3 loop spans 16 amino acids. This CDR3 is CSASGTGGAGTGELFF. CDR3 coding DNA: TGCAGCGCCTCCGGGACAGGGGGCGCGGGCACCGGGGAGCTGTTTTTT.

The chain uses TRBV5-8 and TRBJ1-1, with 11 positions matching TRBD1. Germline trimming cut 2 bases from V and 6 bases from J; bases unmatched to any gene: 6. The CDR3 totals 15 residues. The germline gives CDR1 SGHTS, CDR2 YDEGEE. CDR3: CASSFSGTGGAEAFF. The CDR3 coding sequence is TGTGCCAGCAGCTTCTCCGGGACAGGGGGGGCTGAAGCTTTCTTT.

The chain couples TRBV18 to TRBJ2-4; TRBD2 matches 12 bases. Germline V gene sequence: CDR1 KGHSH, CDR2 LQKENI. V lost 2 bases to trimming and J lost 7 bases; unmatched junction nucleotides: 6. This CDR3 region has 16 residues. The CDR3 sequence: CASSPKLAGGINIQYF. CDR3 nucleotide sequence: TGTGCCAGCTCACCAAAACTAGCGGGGGGTATCAACATTCAGTACTTC.

This chain uses TRBV5-8 with TRBJ2-5, with D unresolved. CDR3 size: 13 residues. Between the trimmed V and J ends, which lost 1 base and 5 bases, there was a span of 9 bases. Per the germline V gene, CDR1 is SGHTS and CDR2 is YDEGEE. CDR3 loop: CASSLKARETQYF. As DNA, the CDR3 is TGTGCCAGCAGCTTGAAGGCCAGGGAGACCCAGTACTTC.

This chain joins TRBV18 and TRBJ1-2, with no clear D. Trimming took 4 bases from V and 8 from J, leaving 14 bases between them. Germline CDR1 is KGHSH and CDR2 is LQKENI. This CDR3 contains 13 residues. This CDR3 is CASSQGLEEGYTF. CDR3 DNA sequence: TGTGCCAGCTCACAAGGGTTGGAGGAAGGCTACACCTTC. The whole variable domain, remainder taken from reference TRBV18 and TRBJ1-2, is NAGVMQNPRHLVRRRGQEARLRCSPMKGHSHVYWYRQLPEEGLKFMVYLQKENIIDESGMPKERFSAEFPKEGPSILRIQQVVRGDSAAYFCASSQGLEEGYTFGSGTRLTVV.

The V call is TRBV6-5, the J call TRBJ1-5; TRBD1 matches at 9 bases. The CDR3 length is 15 residues. Trimming cost V 2 bases and J 6 bases; bases outside gene matches: 5. Germline lookup yields CDR1 MNHEY and CDR2 SVGAGI. CDR3 nucleotide sequence: TGTGCCAGCAGTTACCTCGGGACAGGGATTCAGCCCCAGCATTTT. It is translated as CASSYLGTGIQPQHF.

This chain uses TRBV27 with TRBJ2-7; possible D gene TRBD1, 6 bases. Germline V lookup: CDR1 MNHEY, CDR2 SMNVEV (reference sequence). V dropped 0 bases and J dropped 5 bases, with 11 bases sitting between them. This CDR3 comprises 14 residues. In DNA, the CDR3 is TGTGCCAGCAGTTTATCGGGGACAAGCCACGAGCAGTACTTC. Translation: CASSLSGTSHEQYF.

As DNA, the CDR3 is TGTGCCAGCAGTTACCTTAACACTGAAGCTTTCTTT. This encodes CASSYLNTEAFF. The chain recombines TRBV6-5 with TRBJ1-1, with no clear D. Germline-derived CDR1 and CDR2 are MNHEY and SVGAGI. This CDR3 is built from 12 residues. Trimming cost V 2 bases and J 2 bases, with 3 bases left between them.

The chain recombines TRBV28 with TRBJ2-3, with D hard to call. The CDR3 spans 13 residues. Per the germline V gene, CDR1 is MDHEN and CDR2 is SYDVKM. With 9 bases removed from V and 5 bases from J, the gap between germline ends came to 15 bases. The CDR3 DNA follows: TGTGCCAGTAAGGGTGGGCTTGGAGATACGCAGTATTTT. Translated, it gives CASKGGLGDTQYF.

This clone appeared a few times. The chain carries TRBV6-6 and TRBJ1-1; D is uncertain. This CDR3 spans 14 amino acids. Trimming removed 6 bases at V and 0 bases at J, with 11 bases between. Germline CDR1 is MNHNY and CDR2 is SVGAGI (reference sequence). The CDR3 reads CASRSDVMNTEAFF. DNA of the CDR3: TGTGCCAGCAGGTCAGACGTAATGAACACTGAAGCTTTCTTT.

This chain connects TRBV25-1 to TRBJ1-2; a possible D gene is TRBD1 (6 bases). Germline V gene lookup returns CDR1 MGHDK and CDR2 SYGVNS. The CDR3 spans 15 residues. Trimming took 5 bases from V and 2 from J, leaving 15 bases between them. The CDR3 region is CASSPGQYNNYGYTF. In nucleotides, the CDR3 is TGTGCCAGCAGTCCCGGACAGTATAACAACTATGGCTACACCTTC.

The chain is built from TRBV6-6 and TRBJ1-1; possible D gene TRBD1, 5 bases. The germline V gene has CDR1 MNHNY and CDR2 SVGAGI (reference sequence). V gave up 6 bases and J gave up 1 base, with 15 bases separating them. The CDR3 consists of 15 residues. The CDR3 DNA reads as TGTGCCAGCAGCCCCGCAGGGCTCGAGAACACTGAAGCTTTCTTT. Amino acids: CASSPAGLENTEAFF.

The V gene is TRBV19, the J gene TRBJ2-5, with D possibly matching TRBD1 (8 bases). This CDR3 contains 16 residues. With 2 bases removed from V and 1 base from J, the gap between germline ends came to 14 bases. Germline-derived CDR1 and CDR2 are LNHDA and SQIVND (reference sequence). The CDR3 loop is CASSITTGGGQETQYF. In nucleotides, the CDR3 is TGTGCCAGTAGTATAACCACAGGGGGGGGCCAAGAGACCCAGTACTTC. The variable domain in full, with the rest retrieved from reference TRBV19 and TRBJ2-5, is DGGITQSPKYLFRKEGQNVTLSCEQNLNHDAMYWYRQDPGQGLRLIYYSQIVNDFQKGDIAEGYSVSREKKESFPLTVTSAQKNPTAFYLCASSITTGGGQETQYFGPGTRLLVL.

V usage is TRBV7-9 and J usage is TRBJ2-3; 8 bases line up with TRBD1. CDR1 SEHNR and CDR2 FQNEAQ come from the germline V gene (reference sequence). This CDR3 region has 16 residues. With V trimmed by 5 bases and J by 5 bases, 12 bases remained unmatched. The CDR3 loop is CASSPDRVGQRDTQYF. The CDR3 bases are TGTGCCAGCAGCCCGGACAGGGTAGGGCAAAGAGATACGCAGTATTTT.

The chain uses TRBV7-9 and TRBJ2-7; TRBD1 matches at 7 bases. V dropped 5 bases and J dropped 1; count of bases not matched to a gene: 11. The V gene's germline CDR1 is SEHNR and CDR2 FQNEAQ (reference sequence). The length of the CDR3 is 16 residues. The CDR3: CASSIQTGFASYEQYF. The CDR3 DNA reads TGTGCCAGCAGCATCCAGACAGGGTTTGCGTCCTACGAGCAGTACTTC.

The table lists this clone with a few counts. This chain uses TRBV6-6 with TRBJ2-7, with TRBD1 identical over 7 bases. The V and J ends lost 2 bases and 3 bases, in that order; junction bases with no gene match: 4. This CDR3 has 14 amino acids. Germline V gene data show CDR1 as MNHNY and CDR2 as SVGAGI (reference sequence). The CDR3: CASSYNGQDYEQYF. DNA of the CDR3: TGTGCCAGCAGTTACAACGGACAGGACTACGAGCAGTACTTC.

This rearrangement joins TRBV7-8 to TRBJ2-2; 11 bases align to TRBD1. The V and J ends lost 1 base and 8 bases, in that order; junction bases with no gene match: 12. The CDR3 sequence is 18 residues long. CDR1 SGHVS and CDR2 FQNEAQ come from the germline V gene. The CDR3 DNA is TGTGCCAGCAGCTTAGTCGGCGGGACAGGGGGTTGGGCAGGGGAGCTGTTTTTT. Its protein is CASSLVGGTGGWAGELFF.

The chain uses TRBV19 and TRBJ2-3; D is possibly TRBD2 (6 bases). Trimming took 3 bases from V and 0 from J, leaving 13 bases between them. From germline, CDR1 is LNHDA and CDR2 SQIVND (reference sequence). This CDR3 contains 16 residues. The chain's CDR3 is CASSITGGVSTDTQYF. The CDR3 DNA sequence: TGTGCCAGTAGTATTACGGGCGGGGTGAGCACAGATACGCAGTATTTT.

CDR3 sequence (DNA): TGCGCCAGCAGCCAAGATACGACAGGTGCAGGAAACACCATATATTTT. Translating gives CASSQDTTGAGNTIYF. V gene TRBV4-3 combines with J gene TRBJ1-3; D is possibly TRBD1 (6 bases). The germline CDR1 and CDR2 sequences are LGHNA and YSLEER. Trimming pared 0 bases from V and 4 bases from J, leaving 13 bases between. The CDR3 contains 16 residues.

The V gene is TRBV5-4, the J gene TRBJ2-5, with D perhaps matching TRBD1 (6 bases). The V end was cut by 4 bases, the J end by 4 bases, with 20 bases between. CDR1 SGHNT and CDR2 YYREEE come from the germline V gene (reference sequence). The CDR3 has 16 residues. Here the CDR3 DNA reads TGTGCCAGCAGCATCCGCGCAGGGGCGTTCCGAGAGACCCAGTACTTC. Translating it yields CASSIRAGAFRETQYF.